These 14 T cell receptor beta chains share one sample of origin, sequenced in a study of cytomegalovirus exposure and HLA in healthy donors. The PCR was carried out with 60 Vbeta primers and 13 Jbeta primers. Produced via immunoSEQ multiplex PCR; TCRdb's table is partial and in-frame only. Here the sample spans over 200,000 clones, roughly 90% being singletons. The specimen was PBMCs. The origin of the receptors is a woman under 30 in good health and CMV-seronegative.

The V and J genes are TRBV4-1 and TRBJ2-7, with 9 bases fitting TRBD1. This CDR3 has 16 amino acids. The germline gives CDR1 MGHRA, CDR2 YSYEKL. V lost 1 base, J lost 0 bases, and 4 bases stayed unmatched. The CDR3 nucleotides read TGCGCCAGCAGCCAAGGGACAGGGGTGGGCTCCTACGAGCAGTACTTC. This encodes CASSQGTGVGSYEQYF.

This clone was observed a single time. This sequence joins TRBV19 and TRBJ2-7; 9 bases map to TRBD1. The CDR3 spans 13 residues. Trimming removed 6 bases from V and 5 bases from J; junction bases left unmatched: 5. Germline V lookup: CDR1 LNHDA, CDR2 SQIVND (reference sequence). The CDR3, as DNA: TGTGCCAGTAGCTGGGGACAGGGTAACGAGCAGTACTTC. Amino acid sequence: CASSWGQGNEQYF.

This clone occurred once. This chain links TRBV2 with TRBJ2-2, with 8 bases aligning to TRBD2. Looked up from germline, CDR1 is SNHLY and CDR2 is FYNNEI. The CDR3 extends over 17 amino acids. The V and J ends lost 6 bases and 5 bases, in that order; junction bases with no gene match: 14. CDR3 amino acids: CASRYNRAGVGTGELFF. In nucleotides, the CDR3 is TGTGCCAGCAGATACAACCGAGCGGGAGTTGGAACCGGGGAGCTGTTTTTT.

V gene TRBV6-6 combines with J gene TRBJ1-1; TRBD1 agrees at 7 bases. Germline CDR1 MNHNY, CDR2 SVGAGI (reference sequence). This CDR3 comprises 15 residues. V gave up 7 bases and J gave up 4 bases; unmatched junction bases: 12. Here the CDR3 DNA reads TGTGCCAGCATATATAGGGGGCTCCGGGCCACTGAAGCTTTCTTT. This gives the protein CASIYRGLRATEAFF.

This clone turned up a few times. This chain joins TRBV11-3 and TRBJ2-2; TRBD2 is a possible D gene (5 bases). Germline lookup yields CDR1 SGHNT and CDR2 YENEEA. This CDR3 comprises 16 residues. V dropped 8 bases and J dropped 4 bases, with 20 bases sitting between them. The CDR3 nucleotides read TGTGCCAGCTGCCATTTGGGAGCAACCTTCACCGGGGAGCTGTTTTTT. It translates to CASCHLGATFTGELFF.

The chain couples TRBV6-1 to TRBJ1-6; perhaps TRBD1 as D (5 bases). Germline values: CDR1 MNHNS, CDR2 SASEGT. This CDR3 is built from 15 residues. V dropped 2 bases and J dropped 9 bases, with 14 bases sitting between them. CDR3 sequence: CASSERGKLGSPLHF. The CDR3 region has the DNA TGTGCCAGCAGTGAAAGGGGAAAATTGGGTTCACCCCTCCACTTT.

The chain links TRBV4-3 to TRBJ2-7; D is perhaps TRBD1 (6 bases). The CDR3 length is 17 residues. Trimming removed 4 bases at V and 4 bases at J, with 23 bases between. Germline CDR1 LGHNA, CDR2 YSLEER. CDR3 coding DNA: TGCGCCAGCAGCCGGGGAGCAGGGGACATAGGAAGTTACGAGCAGTACTTC. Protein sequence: CASSRGAGDIGSYEQYF.

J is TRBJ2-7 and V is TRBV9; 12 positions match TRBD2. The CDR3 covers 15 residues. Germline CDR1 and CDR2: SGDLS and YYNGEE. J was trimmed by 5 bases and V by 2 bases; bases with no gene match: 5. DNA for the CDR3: TGTGCCAGCAGCGTCACTAGCGGGGGGTTCCACGAGCAGTACTTC. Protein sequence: CASSVTSGGFHEQYF.

CDR3: CASSWGNGAGEGSDTQYF. CDR3 bases: TGTGCCAGCAGTTGGGGGAACGGGGCGGGGGAAGGTTCAGATACGCAGTATTTT. The V call is TRBV27, the J call TRBJ2-3; 7 bases fit TRBD2. Germline lookup yields CDR1 MNHEY and CDR2 SMNVEV (reference sequence). With V trimmed by 4 bases and J by 4 bases, 17 bases remained unmatched. This CDR3 is 18 amino acids long.

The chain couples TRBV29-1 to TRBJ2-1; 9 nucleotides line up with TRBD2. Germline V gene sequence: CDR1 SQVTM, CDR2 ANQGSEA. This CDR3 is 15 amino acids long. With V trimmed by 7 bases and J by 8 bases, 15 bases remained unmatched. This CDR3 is CSASPPGGGAHEQFF. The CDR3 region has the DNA TGCAGCGCCTCACCGCCGGGCGGGGGGGCCCATGAGCAGTTCTTC.

CDR3 residues: CASSQERNYEQYF. The CDR3 DNA sequence: TGTGCCAGCAGCCAGGAGCGGAACTACGAGCAGTACTTC. This chain links TRBV4-2 with TRBJ2-7; D might be TRBD2 (5 bases). CDR1 and CDR2 (germline): LGHNA, YNFKEQ. V lost 3 bases and J 3 bases, leaving 9 bases between the germline ends. The CDR3 contains 13 residues.

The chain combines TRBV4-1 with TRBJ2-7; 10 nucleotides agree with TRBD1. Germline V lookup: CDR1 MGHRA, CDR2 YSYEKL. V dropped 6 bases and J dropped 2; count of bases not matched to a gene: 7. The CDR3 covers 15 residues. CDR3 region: CASRRTGGRTYEQYF. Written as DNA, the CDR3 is TGCGCCAGCAGACGGACAGGGGGGCGCACCTACGAGCAGTACTTC.

CDR3: CASSLQGYEQFF. In nucleotides, the CDR3 is TGTGCCAGCAGCTTACAGGGCTATGAGCAGTTCTTC. The chain combines TRBV7-3 with TRBJ2-1, with D possibly being TRBD1 (5 bases). Between the trimmed V and J ends, which lost 2 bases and 8 bases, there was a span of 7 bases. Germline V lookup: CDR1 SGHTA, CDR2 FQGTGA. CDR3 length: 12 amino acids.

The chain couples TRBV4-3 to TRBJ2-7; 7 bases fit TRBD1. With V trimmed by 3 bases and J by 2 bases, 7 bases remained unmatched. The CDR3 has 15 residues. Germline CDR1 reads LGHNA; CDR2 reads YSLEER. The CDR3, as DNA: TGCGCCAGCAGCCAGCTGACAGGGTCTCCCTACGAGCAGTACTTC. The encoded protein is CASSQLTGSPYEQYF.